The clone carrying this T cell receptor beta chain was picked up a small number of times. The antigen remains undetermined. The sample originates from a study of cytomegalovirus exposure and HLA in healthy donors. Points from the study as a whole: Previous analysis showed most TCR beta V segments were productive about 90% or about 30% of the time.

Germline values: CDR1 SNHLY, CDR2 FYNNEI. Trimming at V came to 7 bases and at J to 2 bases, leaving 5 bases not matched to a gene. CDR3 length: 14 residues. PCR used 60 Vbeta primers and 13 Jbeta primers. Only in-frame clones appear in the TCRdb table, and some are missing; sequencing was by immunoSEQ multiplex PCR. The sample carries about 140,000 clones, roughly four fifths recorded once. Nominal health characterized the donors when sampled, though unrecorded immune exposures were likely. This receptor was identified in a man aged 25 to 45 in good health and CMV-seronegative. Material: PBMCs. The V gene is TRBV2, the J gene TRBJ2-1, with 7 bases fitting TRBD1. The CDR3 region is CASILDRAYNEQFF. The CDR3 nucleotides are TGTGCCAGCATTCTAGACAGGGCCTACAATGAGCAGTTCTTC.